The 15 T cell receptor beta chains in this list originate from one sample, sequenced in a study of blood T cell repertoires in COVID-19. Using immunoSEQ multiplex PCR, the repertoire was profiled, and TCRdb retains in-frame clones only, with some absent. The table records about 150,000 clones, 80% to 90% of them present only once. Sequences were obtained from PBMCs or T cells enriched from blood (not recorded which). All receptors come from a woman between 45 and 60 years old who had recovered from COVID-19.

V and J are TRBV7-2 and TRBJ2-3, with TRBD2 identical over 7 bases. Germline loops: CDR1 SGHTA, CDR2 FQGNSA. This CDR3 contains 14 residues. Losses at the gene ends were 6 bases for V and 2 bases for J; bases not matched to a gene: 5. As DNA, the CDR3 is TGTGCCAGCAGGAGAGCGGGGCCCACAGATACGCAGTATTTT. This translates into CASRRAGPTDTQYF.

The chain's CDR3 is CASSQSTMSGTGWRETQYF. CDR3 sequence (DNA): TGTGCCAGCAGCCAATCCACCATGTCCGGGACAGGGTGGCGGGAGACCCAGTACTTC. The V and J genes are TRBV14 and TRBJ2-5; 9 bases match TRBD1. This CDR3 is 19 amino acids long. V lost 2 bases, J lost 5 bases, and 18 bases stayed unmatched. CDR1 and CDR2 from the germline V gene are SGHDN and FVKESK.

V is TRBV4-2 and J is TRBJ2-2; 12 nucleotides align to TRBD2. The CDR3 runs to 17 residues. The germline V gene encodes CDR1 LGHNA and CDR2 YNFKEQ. Germline trimming cut 3 bases from V and 4 bases from J; bases unmatched to any gene: 6. The CDR3 DNA reads as TGTGCCAGCAGCCAGGAGACTAGCGGGGGTCCCACCGGGGAGCTGTTTTTT. Its protein product is CASSQETSGGPTGELFF.

The V call is TRBV10-3, the J call TRBJ1-2; 8 nucleotides match TRBD1. Trimming took 6 bases from V and 7 from J; bases not matched to a gene: 4. CDR3 length equals 12 residues. Germline CDR1 reads ENHRY; CDR2 reads SYGVKD. The CDR3 nucleotides read TGTGCCATCAGCCAAGGACAGGGTGGCTACACCTTC. Translated, it gives CAISQGQGGYTF.

This chain links TRBV5-1 with TRBJ2-1, with a weak D call TRBD1 (6 bases). Looked up from germline, CDR1 is SGHRS and CDR2 is YFSETQ. V shed 7 bases and J shed 4 bases, with 9 bases lying between them. The CDR3 is 12 residues long. The CDR3 DNA follows: TGCGCCAGCGGACAGCAGTACAATGAGCAGTTCTTC. This translates into CASGQQYNEQFF.

The chain joins TRBV2 to TRBJ2-2; 7 positions match TRBD1. This CDR3 region has 12 residues. Germline V CDR1 and CDR2: SNHLY, FYNNEI. The V gene end was trimmed by 9 bases and the J gene end by 13 bases; junction bases not matched to a gene: 11. CDR3 sequence: CASRGTVGGLFF. The CDR3 bases are TGTGCCAGTAGGGGGACAGTAGGTGGGCTGTTTTTT.

The chain couples TRBV6-2 or TRBV6-3 to TRBJ1-1; D is ambiguous. V was clipped by 3 bases and J by 4 bases, with 12 bases between them. Per the germline V gene, CDR1 is MNHEY and CDR2 is SVGEGT. CDR3 size: 14 residues. CDR3 protein: CASSYHQVSTEAFF. The CDR3 coding sequence is TGTGCCAGCAGTTATCATCAGGTTAGCACTGAAGCTTTCTTT.

J is TRBJ2-5 and V is TRBV3-1 (or the pseudogene TRBV3-2), with 7 bases that match TRBD2. Per germline, CDR1 LGHDT and CDR2 YNNKEL (reference sequence). Unmatched junction bases numbered 6, after V lost 3 bases and J lost 5 bases. The CDR3 is made up of 14 amino acids. The CDR3 region has the DNA TGTGCCAGCAGCCATGGGTGGGGGGGGGAGACCCAGTACTTC. This gives the protein CASSHGWGGETQYF.

This chain links TRBV11-2 with TRBJ2-7; TRBD1 is a possible D gene (5 bases). Germline CDR1 is SGHAT and CDR2 is FQNNGV. V was shortened by 4 bases and J by 12 bases, with 16 bases between the two germline ends. The CDR3 loop spans 12 amino acids. The CDR3 coding sequence is TGTGCCAGCAGCTCCGTCAAAGGGGATTCGTACTTC. The encoded protein is CASSSVKGDSYF.

This chain connects TRBV19 to TRBJ1-4, with a tentative D call TRBD1 (5 bases). In germline, CDR1 is LNHDA, CDR2 SQIVND (reference sequence). The CDR3 consists of 13 residues. Between the trimmed V and J ends, which lost 10 bases and 6 bases, there was a span of 15 bases. In nucleotides, the CDR3 is TGTGCCACTTCAGACAGCAAATATGAAAAACTGTTTTTT. Amino acid sequence: CATSDSKYEKLFF.

The chain combines TRBV11-3 with TRBJ1-3; D is possibly TRBD1 (5 bases). The V gene lost 7 bases and the J gene lost 0 bases, with 13 bases spanning the gap. CDR3 length equals 15 residues. Germline values: CDR1 SGHNT, CDR2 YENEEA. CDR3 coding DNA: TGTGCCAGCACCGACGGACATCTCTCTGGAAACACCATATATTTT. The encoded protein is CASTDGHLSGNTIYF.

This clone has a single count. The gene calls are TRBV20-1 and TRBJ1-1; no reliable D call. This CDR3 spans 11 amino acids. The germline V and J ends were trimmed by 6 bases and 1 base, with 6 bases remaining between them. In germline, CDR1 is DFQATT, CDR2 SNEGSKA (reference sequence). CDR3 DNA: TGCAGTGCCCCACAGAACACTGAAGCTTTCTTT. Its translation: CSAPQNTEAFF.

The chain couples TRBV14 to TRBJ2-1, with 9 bases fitting TRBD2. Germline trimming cut 5 bases from V and 2 bases from J; bases unmatched to any gene: 4. The germline gives CDR1 SGHDN, CDR2 FVKESK. CDR3 size: 15 residues. CDR3 loop: CASSLLAGPYNEQFF. For the CDR3, the DNA is TGTGCCAGCAGCTTGCTAGCGGGGCCCTACAATGAGCAGTTCTTC.

This clone was recorded once. J is TRBJ1-5 and V is TRBV6-1, with a weak D call TRBD1 (5 bases). This CDR3 region has 15 residues. The germline V gene has CDR1 MNHNS and CDR2 SASEGT. Deletions cut 2 bases from V and 4 bases from J, with 12 bases between. The CDR3 region is CASSESGGENQPQHF. CDR3 DNA sequence: TGTGCCAGCAGTGAAAGCGGAGGGGAAAATCAGCCCCAGCATTTT.

The chain couples TRBV28 to TRBJ1-5, with 7 bases matching TRBD1. The J segment lost 0 bases and the V segment lost 6 bases, leaving 11 bases of the junction unmatched. From germline, CDR1 is MDHEN and CDR2 SYDVKM. The CDR3 runs 17 residues. The chain's CDR3 is CASRVRGPGDSNQPQHF. CDR3 nucleotides: TGTGCCAGCAGAGTTAGGGGGCCAGGTGATAGCAATCAGCCCCAGCATTTT.